The present TCR beta chain was sequenced within a study of resident and recirculating memory T cells in vitiligo. About the study: Each patient gave two lesional and two nonlesional epidermal shave biopsies, plus PBMCs. No cells were sorted; samples were homogenized just before genomic DNA extraction.

Trimming took off 3 bases at V and 2 bases at J, with 8 bases between the two ends. The CDR3 loop spans 14 amino acids. The germline gives CDR1 SGHTA, CDR2 FQGNSA. This clone has more than one count but fewer than ten. Sequencing used immunoSEQ multiplex PCR; TCRdb keeps in-frame clones, though not all of them. The sample has around 38,000 clones; around 90% are singletons. Sequencing was performed on blood. The sequence was obtained from a male donor with vitiligo. The V and J genes are TRBV7-2 and TRBJ1-5, with no clear D. The CDR3 DNA is TGTGCCAGCAGCTTTAGCGGGGGCAATCAGCCCCAGCATTTT. Translating gives CASSFSGGNQPQHF.